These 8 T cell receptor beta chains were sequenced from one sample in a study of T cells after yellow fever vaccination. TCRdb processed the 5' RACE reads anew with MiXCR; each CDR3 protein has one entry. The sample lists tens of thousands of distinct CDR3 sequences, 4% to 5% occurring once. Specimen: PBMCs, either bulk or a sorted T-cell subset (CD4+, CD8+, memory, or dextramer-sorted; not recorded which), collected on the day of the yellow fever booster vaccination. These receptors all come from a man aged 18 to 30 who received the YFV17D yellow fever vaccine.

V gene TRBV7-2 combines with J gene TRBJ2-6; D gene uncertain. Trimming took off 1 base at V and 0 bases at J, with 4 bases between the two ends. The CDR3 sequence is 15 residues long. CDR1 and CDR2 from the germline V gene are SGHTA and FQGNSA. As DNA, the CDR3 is TGTGCCAGCAGCTTAGGTCTCTCTGGGGCCAACGTCCTGACTTTC. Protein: CASSLGLSGANVLTF.

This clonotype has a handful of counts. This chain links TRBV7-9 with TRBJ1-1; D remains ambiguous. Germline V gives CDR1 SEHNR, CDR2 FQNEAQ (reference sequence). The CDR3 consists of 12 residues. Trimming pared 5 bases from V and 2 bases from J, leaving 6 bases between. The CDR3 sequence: CASSPFNTEAFF. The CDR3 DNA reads TGTGCCAGCAGCCCCTTTAACACTGAAGCTTTCTTT.

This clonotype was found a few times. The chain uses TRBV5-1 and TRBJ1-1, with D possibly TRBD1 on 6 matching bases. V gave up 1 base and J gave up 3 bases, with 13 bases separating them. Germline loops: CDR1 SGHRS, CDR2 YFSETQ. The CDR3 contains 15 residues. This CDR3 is CASSLTGNWDTEAFF. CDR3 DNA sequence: TGCGCCAGCAGCTTGACAGGGAATTGGGACACTGAAGCTTTCTTT.

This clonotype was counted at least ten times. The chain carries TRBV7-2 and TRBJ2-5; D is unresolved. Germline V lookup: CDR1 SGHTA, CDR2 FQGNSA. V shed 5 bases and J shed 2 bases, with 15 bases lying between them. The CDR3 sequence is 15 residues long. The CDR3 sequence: CASSPLWYRQETQYF. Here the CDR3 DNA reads TGTGCCAGCAGCCCTCTGTGGTACAGACAAGAGACCCAGTACTTC.

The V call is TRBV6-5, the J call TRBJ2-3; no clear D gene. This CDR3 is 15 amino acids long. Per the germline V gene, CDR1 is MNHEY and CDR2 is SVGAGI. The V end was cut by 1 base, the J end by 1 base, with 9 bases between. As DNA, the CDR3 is TGTGCCAGCAGTTACTATACCGGCGGCACAGATACGCAGTATTTT. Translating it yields CASSYYTGGTDTQYF.

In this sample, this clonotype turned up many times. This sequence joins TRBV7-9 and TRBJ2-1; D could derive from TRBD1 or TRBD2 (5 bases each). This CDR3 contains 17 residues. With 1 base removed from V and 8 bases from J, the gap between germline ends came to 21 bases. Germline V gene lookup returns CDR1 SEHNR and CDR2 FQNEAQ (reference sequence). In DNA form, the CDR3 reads TGTGCCAGCAGCTTAGGCCTAGGACGGGGCGCTTTCGATGAGCAGTTCTTC. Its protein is CASSLGLGRGAFDEQFF.

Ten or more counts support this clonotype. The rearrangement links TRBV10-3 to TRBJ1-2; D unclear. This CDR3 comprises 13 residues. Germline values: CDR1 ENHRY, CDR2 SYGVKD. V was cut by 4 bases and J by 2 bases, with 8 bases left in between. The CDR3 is CAISVEENYGYTF. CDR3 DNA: TGTGCCATCAGTGTTGAGGAAAACTATGGCTACACCTTC.

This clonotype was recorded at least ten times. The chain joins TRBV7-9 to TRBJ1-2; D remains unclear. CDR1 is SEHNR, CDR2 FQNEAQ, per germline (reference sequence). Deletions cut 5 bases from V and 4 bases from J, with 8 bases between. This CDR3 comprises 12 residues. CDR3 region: CASSPGAYGYTF. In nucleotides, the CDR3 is TGTGCCAGCAGCCCGGGAGCCTATGGCTACACCTTC. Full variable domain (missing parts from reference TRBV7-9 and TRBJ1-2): DTGVSQNPRHKITKRGQNVTFRCDPISEHNRLYWYRQTLGQGPEFLTYFQNEAQLEKSRLLSDRFSAERPKGSFSTLEIQRTEQGDSAMYLCASSPGAYGYTFGSGTRLTVV.